This TCR beta chain was identified during a study of neurological immune-mediated disorders. This CDR3 has 14 residues. Germline assignment: CDR1 SGDLS and CDR2 YYNGEE. V shed 0 bases and J 5 bases; nucleotides not matched to a gene: 3. This clonotype was seen ten or more times. No antigen is known for it. Findings of the study overall: Phylogenetic grouping assigned the repertoires of 18 of 34 multiple sclerosis patients to a single related-CDR3 cluster, representing a possible signature.

Each TCR transcript was tagged with a 10-nucleotide random UMI during 5'RACE. In every sequencing run, more than 180 million TCR-beta sequences were generated from 15-18 subjects. TCRdb redid the calling of the 5' RACE reads with MiXCR, one entry per CDR3 protein. Of over 60,000 distinct CDR3 sequences in the sample, around 4.8% were seen once. The specimen was PBMCs. The V gene is TRBV9, the J gene TRBJ2-5, with 8 nucleotides matching TRBD1. The receptor's source is a woman in her forties or fifties with multiple sclerosis. The CDR3 here is CASSVGQGQETQYF. The CDR3 coding sequence is TGTGCCAGCAGCGTAGGACAGGGGCAGGAGACCCAGTACTTC.